This TCR beta chain is from a study of T cell changes during pregnancy in multiple sclerosis. This CDR3 spans 17 amino acids. V was pared by 2 bases and J by 4 bases, with 18 bases between. Per the germline V gene, CDR1 is SGHNT and CDR2 is YENEEA. Generated by immunoSEQ multiplex PCR, the TCRdb table keeps only in-frame clones and is missing some. The table records approximately 100,000 clones, about nine tenths of them present only once. The source was peripheral blood, collected after pregnancy. The gene calls are TRBV11-3 and TRBJ2-1; D gene unclear. This TCR derives from a female donor with multiple sclerosis, enrolled in a pregnancy study. This chain's CDR3 is CASSLSWALSPYNEQFF. The CDR3 nucleotides read TGTGCCAGCAGCTTAAGTTGGGCCCTAAGCCCTTACAATGAGCAGTTCTTC.